The 10 T cell receptor beta chains listed next were all sequenced from one sample in a study of blood T cell repertoires in COVID-19. Method: immunoSEQ multiplex PCR; TCRdb's copy keeps in-frame clones and lacks some. The sample has 350,000 to 500,000 clones; roughly 90% are singletons. The source material was peripheral blood. The receptor set was obtained from a man between 18 and 29 years old with COVID-19, enrolled during active disease.

The V gene is TRBV12-5, the J gene TRBJ2-2, with D possibly matching TRBD2 (6 bases). The CDR3 contains 15 residues. V was shortened by 6 bases and J by 4 bases, with 15 bases between the two germline ends. Germline assignment: CDR1 LGHNT and CDR2 FRNRAP. CDR3 in amino acids: CASGPGTYSTGELFF. DNA for the CDR3: TGTGCTAGTGGGCCGGGGACTTATAGCACCGGGGAGCTGTTTTTT.

The chain is built from TRBV7-6 and TRBJ1-1; 7 nucleotides line up with TRBD1. V was pared by 5 bases and J by 6 bases, with 9 bases of the junction left unmatched. CDR3 size: 14 residues. Germline values: CDR1 SGHVS, CDR2 FNYEAQ. The CDR3 DNA reads TGTGCCAGCAGCCGCCCTACAGGGGACCCTGAAGCTTTCTTT. It is translated as CASSRPTGDPEAFF. Complete variable domain (other parts from reference TRBV7-6 and TRBJ1-1): GAGVSQSPRYKVTKRGQDVALRCDPISGHVSLYWYRQALGQGPEFLTYFNYEAQQDKSGLPNDRFSAERPEGSISTLTIQRTEQRDSAMYRCASSRPTGDPEAFFGQGTRLTVV.

Concerning this clone itself: An end of the junction does not agree with germline; a read error may underlie this. V gene TRBV7-7 combines with J gene TRBJ2-2; possible D gene TRBD1, 5 bases. Germline V lookup: CDR1 SSHAT, CDR2 FNYEAQ (reference sequence). The CDR3 has 16 residues. The CDR3 nucleotides are TGTGCTAGCAGCCCAAATTCCCGGGCAGGGATCGGGGAGCTGTTTTTT. Translated, it gives CASSPNSRAGIGELFF.

This chain links TRBV27 with TRBJ2-3; possible D gene TRBD1, 5 bases. The V and J ends lost 0 bases and 6 bases respectively, with 16 bases between them. The germline CDR1 and CDR2 sequences are MNHEY and SMNVEV (reference sequence). This CDR3 has 16 residues. CDR3 sequence reads: CASSLSRRGNWDTQYF. CDR3 coding DNA: TGTGCCAGCAGTTTATCCCGAAGGGGAAACTGGGATACGCAGTATTTT.

This chain joins TRBV3-1 (or the pseudogene TRBV3-2) and TRBJ2-5, with D maybe TRBD1 (6 bases). V was pared by 4 bases and J by 2 bases, with 20 bases between. Germline-derived CDR1 and CDR2 are LGHDT and YNNKEL (reference sequence). The CDR3 is made up of 17 amino acids. CDR3 protein: CASSPTGMDSLQETQYF. The CDR3 nucleotides are TGTGCCAGCAGCCCGACGGGAATGGACAGCCTGCAAGAGACCCAGTACTTC.

This chain uses TRBV3-1 (or the pseudogene TRBV3-2) with TRBJ2-5; D possibly corresponds to TRBD2 (5 bases). Germline CDR1 is LGHDT and CDR2 is YNNKEL (reference sequence). The CDR3 is 14 residues long. The ends were cut back, 3 bases at V and 1 base at J, with 9 bases in the middle. The chain's CDR3 is CASSQRLAQETQYF. The CDR3 DNA reads as TGTGCCAGCAGCCAGAGGCTAGCCCAAGAGACCCAGTACTTC.

The chain is built from TRBV30 and TRBJ2-7, with 8 bases that match TRBD1. Germline V gene sequence: CDR1 GTSNPN, CDR2 SVGIG (reference sequence). Trimming at V came to 2 bases and at J to 1 base, leaving 4 bases not matched to a gene. The CDR3 sequence is 14 residues long. As DNA, the CDR3 is TGTGCCTGGAGTAAAGGGACAGGTTCCTACGAGCAGTACTTC. Its translation: CAWSKGTGSYEQYF.

The V and J genes are TRBV2 and TRBJ2-3, with 10 positions matching TRBD2. CDR3 size: 15 residues. The germline V gene encodes CDR1 SNHLY and CDR2 FYNNEI. Unmatched junction bases numbered 7, after V lost 4 bases and J lost 6 bases. The CDR3 bases are TGTGCCAGCAGTGGACTAGCGGGTGTGGGGGATACGCAGTATTTT. It codes for CASSGLAGVGDTQYF.

The chain recombines TRBV2 with TRBJ2-4, with 11 nucleotides matching TRBD2. The germline CDR1 and CDR2 sequences are SNHLY and FYNNEI. CDR3 length equals 18 residues. V shed 6 bases, J shed 1 base, and the junction held 11 bases outside the gene matches. CDR3 amino acids: CASRNGSSGGRAKNIQYF. The CDR3 coding sequence is TGTGCCAGCAGAAACGGTTCTAGCGGGGGGAGGGCCAAAAACATTCAGTACTTC.

The chain is built from TRBV21-1 and TRBJ2-1; TRBD1 is the table's D call, not checked against the DNA. TRBV21-1 is flagged as a pseudogene. This CDR3 has 20 residues. The CDR3, as DNA: TGTGCCAGCAGCAAAGAAGGACAGTCCGAACCCAAAAGCTCCTACAATGAGCAGTTCTTC. Translated: CASSKEGQSEPKSSYNEQFF.